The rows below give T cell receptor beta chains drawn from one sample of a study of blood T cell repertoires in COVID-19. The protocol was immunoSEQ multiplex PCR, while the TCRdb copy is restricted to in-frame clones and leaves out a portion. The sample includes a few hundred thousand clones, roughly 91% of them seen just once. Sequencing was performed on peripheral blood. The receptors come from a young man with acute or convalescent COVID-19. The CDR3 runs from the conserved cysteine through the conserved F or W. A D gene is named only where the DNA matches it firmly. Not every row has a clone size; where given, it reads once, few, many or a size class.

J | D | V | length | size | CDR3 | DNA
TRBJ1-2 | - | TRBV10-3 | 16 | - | CAISARTEAAAGGYTF | TGTGCCATCAGTGCCCGGACGGAGGCAGCCGCGGGGGGCTACACCTTC
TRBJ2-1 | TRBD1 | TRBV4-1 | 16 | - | CASSPHRDSPYNEQFF | TGCGCCAGCAGCCCACACCGGGACAGCCCCTACAATGAGCAGTTCTTC
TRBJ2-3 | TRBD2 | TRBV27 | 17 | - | CASSFKGTRLVTDTQYF | TGTGCCAGCAGTTTTAAAGGGACTAGATTAGTCACAGATACGCAGTATTTT
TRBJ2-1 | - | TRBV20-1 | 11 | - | CSAGDGDEQFF | TGCAGTGCAGGGGATGGAGATGAGCAGTTCTTC
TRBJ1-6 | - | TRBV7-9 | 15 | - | CASSGVDSYNSPLHF | TGTGCCAGCAGTGGAGTGGATAGCTATAATTCACCCCTCCACTTT
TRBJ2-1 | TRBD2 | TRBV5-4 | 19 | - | CASSPRTSGRLKSYNEQFF | TGTGCCAGCAGCCCGAGGACTAGCGGGAGGTTGAAATCCTACAATGAGCAGTTCTTC
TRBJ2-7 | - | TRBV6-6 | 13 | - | CASSLGRADEQYF | TGTGCCAGCAGTTTGGGCCGCGCAGACGAGCAGTACTTC
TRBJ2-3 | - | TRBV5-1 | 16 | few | CASSEPADIGTDTQYF | TGCGCCAGCAGCGAACCCGCGGACATCGGCACAGATACGCAGTATTTT
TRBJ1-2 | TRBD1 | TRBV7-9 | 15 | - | CASSSRQGANYGYTF | TGTGCCAGCAGCTCCAGACAGGGAGCTAACTATGGCTACACCTTC
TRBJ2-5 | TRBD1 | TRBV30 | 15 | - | CAWSPRDRVQETQYF | TGTGCCTGGAGCCCTCGGGACAGGGTTCAAGAGACCCAGTACTTC
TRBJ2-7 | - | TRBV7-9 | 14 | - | CASSPSQGNYEQYF | TGTGCCAGCAGCCCATCTCAGGGGAACTACGAGCAGTACTTC
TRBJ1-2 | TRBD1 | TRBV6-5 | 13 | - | CASRTGTGGGYTF | TGTGCCAGCAGAACTGGGACAGGTGGAGGCTACACCTTC
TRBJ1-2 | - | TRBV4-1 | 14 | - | CASSRGRTDYGYTF | TGCGCCAGCAGCCGGGGCCGGACAGACTATGGCTACACCTTC
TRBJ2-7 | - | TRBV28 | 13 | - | CASSLTPSYEQYF | TGTGCCAGCAGTTTGACTCCGTCGTACGAGCAGTACTTC
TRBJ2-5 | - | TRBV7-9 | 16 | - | CASSSRPYTAGETQYF | TGTGCCAGCAGCTCCAGACCCTATACGGCGGGGGAGACCCAGTACTTC
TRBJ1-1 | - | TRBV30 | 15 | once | CAWSVRSVLSSEAFF | TGTGCCTGGAGTGTACGAAGTGTCCTCTCCAGTGAAGCTTTCTTT
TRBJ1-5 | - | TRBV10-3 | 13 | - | CAIKGDSNQPQHF | TGTGCCATCAAAGGAGATAGCAATCAGCCCCAGCATTTT
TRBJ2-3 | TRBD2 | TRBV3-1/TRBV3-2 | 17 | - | CASSQGLTAGRSDTQYF | TGTGCCAGCAGCCAAGGGTTGACAGCGGGGCGGTCAGATACGCAGTATTTT
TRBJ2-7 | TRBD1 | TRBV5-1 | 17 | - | CASSLDPTGQGSYEQYF | TGCGCCAGCAGCTTGGACCCAACGGGACAGGGGTCCTACGAGCAGTACTTC
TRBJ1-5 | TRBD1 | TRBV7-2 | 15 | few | CASSFSGTGNQPQHF | TGTGCCAGCAGCTTTTCCGGGACAGGGAATCAGCCCCAGCATTTT
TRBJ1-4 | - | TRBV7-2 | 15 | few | CASSLFSFRAEKLFF | TGTGCCAGCAGCTTATTCAGTTTCAGGGCTGAAAAACTGTTTTTT
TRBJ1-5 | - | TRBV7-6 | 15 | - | CASSLSTAANQPQHF | TGTGCCAGCAGCTTAAGTACAGCTGCGAATCAGCCCCAGCATTTT
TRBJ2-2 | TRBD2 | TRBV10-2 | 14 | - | CASIGTRGTGELFF | TGCGCCAGCATCGGGACTAGAGGCACCGGGGAGCTGTTTTTT
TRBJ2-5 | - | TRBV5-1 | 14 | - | CASSPGGGGETQYF | TGCGCCAGCAGCCCTGGGGGAGGGGGAGAGACCCAGTACTTC
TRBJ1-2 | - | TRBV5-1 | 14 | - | CASSLGQGRNGYTF | TGCGCCAGCAGCTTGGGGCAGGGGCGCAATGGCTACACCTTC
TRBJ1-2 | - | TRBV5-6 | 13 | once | CASSSVGVHGYTF | TGTGCCAGCAGCTCGGTAGGGGTGCATGGCTACACCTTC
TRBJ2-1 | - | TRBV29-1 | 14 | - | CSVEALGIRARGFF | TGCAGCGTTGAAGCCCTAGGAATTCGGGCTCGGGGGTTCTTC
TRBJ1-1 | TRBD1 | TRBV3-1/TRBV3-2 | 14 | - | CASSTGQIYTEAFF | TGTGCCAGCAGCACGGGACAGATATACACTGAAGCTTTCTTT
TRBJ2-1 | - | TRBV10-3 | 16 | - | CAISESRTSGINEQFF | TGTGCCATCAGTGAGTCGAGAACTTCGGGGATCAATGAGCAGTTCTTC
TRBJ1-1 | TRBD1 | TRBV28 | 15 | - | CASSFPGTANTEAFF | TGTGCCAGCAGTTTCCCCGGGACAGCGAACACTGAAGCTTTCTTT
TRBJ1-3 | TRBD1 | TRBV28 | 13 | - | CASSSGTEYTIYF | TGTGCCAGCAGTTCCGGGACAGAGTACACCATATATTTT
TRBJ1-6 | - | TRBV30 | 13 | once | CAWSGGYNSPLHF | TGTGCCTGGAGCGGGGGATATAATTCACCCCTCCACTTT
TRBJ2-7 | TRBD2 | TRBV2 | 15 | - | CASTPGLAEAYEQYF | TGTGCCAGCACCCCGGGACTAGCGGAAGCCTACGAGCAGTACTTC
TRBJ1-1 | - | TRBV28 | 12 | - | CASFAVKTEAFF | TGTGCCAGCTTCGCGGTTAAAACTGAAGCTTTCTTT
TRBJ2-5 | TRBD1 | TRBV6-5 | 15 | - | CASSTLQGRQETQYF | TGTGCCAGCAGCACATTACAGGGGCGACAAGAGACCCAGTACTTC
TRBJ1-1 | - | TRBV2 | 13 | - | CASSRQRGTEAFF | TGTGCCAGCAGCAGGCAAAGGGGGACTGAAGCTTTCTTT
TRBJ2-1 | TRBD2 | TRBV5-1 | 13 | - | CASSLERGNEQFF | TGCGCCAGCAGCTTGGAGCGGGGAAATGAGCAGTTCTTC
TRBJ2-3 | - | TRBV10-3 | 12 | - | CAIRANTDTQYF | TGTGCCATCAGGGCAAACACAGATACGCAGTATTTT
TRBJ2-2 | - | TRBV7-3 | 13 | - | CASSLSNVGELFF | TGTGCCAGCAGCTTATCTAATGTGGGGGAGCTGTTTTTT
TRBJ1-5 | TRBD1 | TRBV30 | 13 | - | CAWGQGGNQPQHF | TGTGCCTGGGGACAGGGAGGGAATCAGCCCCAGCATTTT
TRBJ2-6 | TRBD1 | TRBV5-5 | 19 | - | CASSWGGDRGGAGANVLTF | TGTGCCAGCAGCTGGGGCGGGGACAGGGGGGGCGCTGGGGCCAACGTCCTGACTTTC
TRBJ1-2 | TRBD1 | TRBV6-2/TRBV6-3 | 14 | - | CASSRLQGTYGYTF | TGTGCCAGCAGTAGATTACAGGGGACCTATGGCTACACCTTC
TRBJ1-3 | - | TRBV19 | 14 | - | CASSIAQAGNTIYF | TGTGCCAGTAGTATAGCCCAGGCTGGAAACACCATATATTTT
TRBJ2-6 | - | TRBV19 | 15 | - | CASSIGGSGANVLTF | TGTGCCAGTAGTATAGGCGGGTCTGGGGCCAACGTCCTGACTTTC
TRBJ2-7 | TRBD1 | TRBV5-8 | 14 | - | CASSLGTGVNEQYF | TGTGCCAGCAGCTTGGGGACAGGGGTAAACGAGCAGTACTTC
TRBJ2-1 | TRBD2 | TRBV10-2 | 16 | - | CASRPPTSGVNNEQFF | TGCGCCAGCAGGCCCCCCACTAGCGGGGTAAACAATGAGCAGTTCTTC
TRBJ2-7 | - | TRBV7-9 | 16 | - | CASSTQTAPNSYEQYF | TGTGCCAGCAGCACCCAGACAGCCCCAAACTCCTACGAGCAGTACTTC
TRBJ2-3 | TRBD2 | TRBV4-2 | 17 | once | CASSQASSGASTDTQYF | TGTGCCAGCAGCCAAGCTTCTAGCGGGGCATCCACAGATACGCAGTATTTT
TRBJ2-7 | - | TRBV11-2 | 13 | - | CASSLTFSYEQYF | TGTGCCAGCAGCTTGACTTTCTCCTACGAGCAGTACTTC
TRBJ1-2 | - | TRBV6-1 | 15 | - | CASSEAGAGNYGYTF | TGTGCCAGCAGTGAAGCGGGGGCAGGGAACTATGGCTACACCTTC
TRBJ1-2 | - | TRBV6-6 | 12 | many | CASSIGQPGYTF | TGTGCCAGCAGTATCGGACAGCCTGGCTACACCTTC
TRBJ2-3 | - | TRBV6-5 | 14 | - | CASSSTTGTDTQYF | TGTGCCAGCAGTTCCACGACAGGCACAGATACGCAGTATTTT
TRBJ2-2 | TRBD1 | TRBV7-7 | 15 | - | CASSLRRDRAGELFF | TGTGCTAGCAGCTTACGCCGGGACAGGGCCGGGGAGCTGTTTTTT
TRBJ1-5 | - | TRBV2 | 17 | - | CASSQEPIPRGNQPQHF | TGTGCCAGCAGTCAAGAACCGATTCCCAGGGGCAATCAGCCCCAGCATTTT
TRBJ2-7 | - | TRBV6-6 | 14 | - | CASTQGQTSYEQYF | TGTGCCAGCACTCAAGGACAGACCTCCTACGAGCAGTACTTC
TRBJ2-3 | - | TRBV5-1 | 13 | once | CASSLAGADTQYF | TGCGCCAGCAGCTTGGCCGGGGCAGATACGCAGTATTTT
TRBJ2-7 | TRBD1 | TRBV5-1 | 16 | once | CASSRTGGKLSYEQYF | TGCGCCAGCAGCAGGACAGGGGGAAAACTCTCCTACGAGCAGTACTTC
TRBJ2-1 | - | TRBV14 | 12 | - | CASSHRGFEQFF | TGTGCCAGCAGCCACCGGGGGTTTGAGCAGTTCTTC
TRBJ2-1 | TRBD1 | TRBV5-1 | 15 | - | CASSLPGGQGVEQFF | TGCGCCAGCAGCTTGCCAGGAGGACAGGGGGTCGAGCAGTTCTTC